This T cell receptor (beta chain) was captured in a study of identical twins. TCRdb used MiXCR to reprocess the 5' RACE reads, holding one entry per CDR3 protein. This sample carries some 900,000 distinct CDR3 sequences, roughly an eighth of them seen once, and the ten largest clones take 1.5% to 2%. Trimming took 2 bases from V and 14 from J, leaving 20 bases between them. The CDR3 consists of 14 residues. Germline V gene lookup returns CDR1 SGHDT and CDR2 YYEEEE. This clonotype was seen many times. These same data were also listed under a study on yellow fever vaccine responses in identical twins.

The receptor was isolated from a woman between 18 and 30 years old in good health. V usage is TRBV5-6 and J usage is TRBJ2-4, with a weak D call TRBD2 (6 bases). The sequenced material came from PBMCs. The CDR3 DNA reads as TGTGCCAGCAGCTTAGGGACTTATGGCGAATCCAAGTACTTC. Translation: CASSLGTYGESKYF. The entire variable domain, with the rest obtained from reference TRBV5-6 and TRBJ2-4, is as follows: DAGVTQSPTHLIKTRGQQVTLRCSPKSGHDTVSWYQQALGQGPQFIFQYYEEEERQRGNFPDRFSGHQFPNYSSELNVNALLLGDSALYLCASSLGTYGESKYFGAGTRLSVL.